The entry below describes one T cell receptor beta chain. This specimen comes from a study of blood T cell repertoires in COVID-19. For the study at large: Nucleic acid was either cDNA or gDNA, and it came from T cells, B-cell-depleted T cells, or PBMCs.

Generated by immunoSEQ multiplex PCR, the TCRdb table keeps only in-frame clones and is missing some. Of about 100,000 clones detected, around 80% appear once; the ten largest clones hold roughly 8.2%. What was sequenced was peripheral blood. The TCR sequence derives from a middle-aged man who had recovered from COVID-19.

CDR3 DNA sequence: TGTGCCACTGCAGGGGCAAGCTCCTACGAGCAGTACTTC. It specifies CATAGASSYEQYF. This chain uses TRBV10-3 with TRBJ2-7, with D possibly matching TRBD1 (6 bases). Trimming shortened V by 10 bases and J by 0 bases, and 13 bases separated the two germline ends. The CDR3 spans 13 residues. The germline V gene encodes CDR1 ENHRY and CDR2 SYGVKD.